One and the same sample provided the 27 T cell receptor beta chains below, sequenced in a study of blood T cell repertoires in COVID-19. The data were produced by immunoSEQ multiplex PCR, yet TCRdb's version contains in-frame clones alone and is incomplete. Of about 170,000 clones listed, about 92% are singletons. The material sequenced was peripheral blood. The receptors here all came from a man aged 25 to 40 with COVID-19, enrolled during active disease.

The gene calls are TRBV7-5 and TRBJ2-2; TRBD2 was called by the table and not checked on the DNA. TRBV7-5 has pseudogene status. This CDR3 is 23 amino acids long. The CDR3 region is CARSLKAQLGGALAGINTGELFF. The CDR3 DNA reads as TGTGCCAGAAGCTTAAAAGCCCAATTAGGGGGCGCCTTAGCGGGAATCAACACCGGGGAGCTGTTTTTT.

This clone was seen a single time. In the same sample, other DNA sequences code for this CDR3. V gene TRBV20-1 combines with J gene TRBJ1-1, with D uncertain. Trimming took off 3 bases at V and 2 bases at J, with 4 bases between the two ends. CDR3 length: 11 residues. The germline V gene encodes CDR1 DFQATT and CDR2 SNEGSKA (reference sequence). In DNA form, the CDR3 reads TGCAGTGCTAGGGCCAACACTGAAGCTTTCTTT. This encodes CSARANTEAFF.

The V call is TRBV6-2 or TRBV6-3, the J call TRBJ1-1; tentative D call: TRBD1 (5 bases). The V end lost 4 bases, the J end lost 6 bases, and 18 bases lay between the germline ends. The germline V gene encodes CDR1 MNHEY and CDR2 SVGEGT. This CDR3 spans 15 amino acids. The CDR3 loop is CASSSQGFGLAEAFF. CDR3 nucleotides: TGTGCCAGCAGTTCCCAGGGATTCGGCCTCGCTGAAGCTTTCTTT.

This chain uses TRBV19 with TRBJ2-7; TRBD2 matches 13 bases. The junction had 8 bases not matched to a gene; V was cut back by 3 bases and J by 3 bases. CDR1 LNHDA and CDR2 SQIVND come from the germline V gene (reference sequence). The CDR3 sequence is 17 residues long. The chain's CDR3 is CASSMGRLAGGSYEQYF. Written as DNA, the CDR3 is TGTGCCAGTAGTATGGGAAGACTAGCGGGAGGCAGCTACGAGCAGTACTTC.

The V call is TRBV15, the J call TRBJ2-1, with 8 bases matching TRBD1. This CDR3 has 17 residues. V was clipped by 0 bases and J by 1 base; unmatched bases: 5. Germline V gives CDR1 LNHNV, CDR2 YYDKDF (reference sequence). The CDR3 loop is CATSRDRGQGSYNEQFF. The CDR3 DNA reads TGTGCCACCAGCAGAGATCGAGGACAGGGTTCCTACAATGAGCAGTTCTTC.

The V gene is TRBV7-2, the J gene TRBJ1-6; 8 bases are a match to TRBD1. Germline-derived CDR1 and CDR2 are SGHTA and FQGNSA. This CDR3 contains 15 residues. V shed 3 bases and J 8 bases; nucleotides not matched to a gene: 6. The CDR3 bases are TGTGCCAGCAGCTTCAGACAGGGGAACTATTCACCCCTCCACTTT. Translated, it gives CASSFRQGNYSPLHF.

The rearrangement uses TRBV6-6 and TRBJ2-1; 7 bases are a match to TRBD1. With 5 bases clipped from V and 3 bases from J, the junction kept 13 bases outside the gene matches. The CDR3 runs to 17 residues. Germline loops: CDR1 MNHNY, CDR2 SVGAGI (reference sequence). The CDR3 reads CASSRSLRDRHYNEQFF. CDR3 sequence (DNA): TGTGCCAGCAGTAGATCCCTAAGGGACAGACACTACAATGAGCAGTTCTTC.

The genes are TRBV6-4 and TRBJ2-1, with a possible D match to TRBD2 (6 bases). The V end lost 8 bases, the J end lost 7 bases, and 21 bases lay between the germline ends. CDR3 length: 15 residues. CDR1 and CDR2 (germline): MRHNA, SNTAGT. Written as DNA, the CDR3 is TGTGCCAGCGCTAAAGGGACTTCCTCTGATAATGAGCAGTTCTTC. Translating gives CASAKGTSSDNEQFF.

This clone was seen just once. This rearrangement joins TRBV19 to TRBJ2-7; weak D call: TRBD1 (6 bases). The length of the CDR3 is 13 residues. The germline V gene has CDR1 LNHDA and CDR2 SQIVND (reference sequence). The V gene lost 5 bases and the J gene lost 2 bases, with 10 bases spanning the gap. CDR3 bases: TGTGCCAGTAGTGCCGGGACAACCTACGAGCAGTACTTC. Translated, it gives CASSAGTTYEQYF.

This clone has only a few counts. V usage is TRBV7-2 and J usage is TRBJ1-2, with a possible D match to TRBD1 (6 bases). V lost 4 bases and J lost 12, with 18 bases in between. The CDR3 has 13 amino acids. From germline, CDR1 is SGHTA and CDR2 FQGNSA. The CDR3 sequence is CASSSLSGGGHTF. CDR3 bases: TGTGCCAGCAGCTCCCTTTCGGGGGGGGGCCACACCTTC.

The chain is built from TRBV18 and TRBJ1-1, with unresolved D. V was shortened by 2 bases and J by 6 bases, with 10 bases between the two germline ends. This CDR3 spans 13 amino acids. Germline V gene lookup returns CDR1 KGHSH and CDR2 LQKENI. CDR3 DNA: TGTGCCAGCTCACCAGACATTTCGGCTGAAGCTTTCTTT. Translating gives CASSPDISAEAFF.

This chain links TRBV6-5 with TRBJ1-2; the D gene is possibly TRBD1 (6 bases). The V end was cut by 8 bases, the J end by 4 bases, with 17 bases between. This CDR3 comprises 14 residues. CDR1 MNHEY and CDR2 SVGAGI come from the germline V gene. The CDR3 DNA reads as TGTGCCAGCCCCCTCGGGGGGCGCAGCTATGGCTACACCTTC. This sequence encodes CASPLGGRSYGYTF.

The CDR3 spells CASSSRAGTDTQYF. The CDR3 bases are TGTGCCAGCTCCTCGAGGGCTGGCACAGATACGCAGTATTTT. The chain joins TRBV27 to TRBJ2-3; a weak D match, TRBD2 (5 bases). Germline values: CDR1 MNHEY, CDR2 SMNVEV (reference sequence). Trimming pared 8 bases from V and 1 base from J, leaving 13 bases between. This CDR3 has 14 residues.

This chain connects TRBV19 to TRBJ1-2; tentative D call: TRBD1 (5 bases). Germline CDR1 is LNHDA and CDR2 is SQIVND (reference sequence). V lost 8 bases and J lost 8, with 15 bases in between. This CDR3 is built from 12 residues. CDR3: CASPDPRGGYTF. The CDR3 DNA reads TGTGCCAGTCCGGACCCCCGGGGGGGCTACACCTTC.

The V gene is TRBV3-1 (or the pseudogene TRBV3-2), the J gene TRBJ1-2; TRBD1 matches at 10 bases. The CDR3 contains 15 residues. Germline assignment: CDR1 LGHDT and CDR2 YNNKEL (reference sequence). J lost 6 bases, V lost 4 bases, and 8 bases had no gene match. This CDR3 is CASSPQTGGDNGYTF. The CDR3 DNA sequence: TGTGCCAGCAGCCCACAGACAGGGGGCGACAATGGCTACACCTTC.

This clone was observed a few times. The genes are TRBV7-9 and TRBJ2-5, with 8 bases that match TRBD1. The CDR3 consists of 14 residues. Germline V gives CDR1 SEHNR, CDR2 FQNEAQ (reference sequence). With 4 bases clipped from V and 4 bases from J, the junction kept 5 bases outside the gene matches. The DNA of the CDR3 is TGTGCCAGCAGCTACGGACAGGGTCGAGAGACCCAGTACTTC. It translates to CASSYGQGRETQYF.

The V and J genes are TRBV6-5 and TRBJ2-3; possible D gene TRBD1, 5 bases. This CDR3 has 15 residues. Trimming cost V 7 bases and J 0 bases, with 14 bases left between them. Germline assignment: CDR1 MNHEY and CDR2 SVGAGI. The CDR3 DNA follows: TGTGCCAGCATGCCTCCGACAGCTAGCACAGATACGCAGTATTTT. Translated, it gives CASMPPTASTDTQYF.

The CDR3 DNA reads TGTGCCAGCAGCGTAGGGGCCGTTTCCTACGAGCAGTACTTC. This codes for CASSVGAVSYEQYF. J is TRBJ2-7 and V is TRBV9; D remains unclear. The length of the CDR3 is 14 residues. V was shortened by 0 bases and J by 1 base, with 8 bases between the two germline ends. The germline gives CDR1 SGDLS, CDR2 YYNGEE.

This chain links TRBV3-1 (or the pseudogene TRBV3-2) with TRBJ2-5, with 8 nucleotides matching TRBD1. Germline V gene data show CDR1 as LGHDT and CDR2 as YNNKEL (reference sequence). With V trimmed by 4 bases and J by 5 bases, 6 bases remained unmatched. The CDR3 has 14 amino acids. The CDR3 sequence is CASSRGTGLETQYF. In DNA, the CDR3 is TGTGCCAGCAGCCGTGGGACAGGACTTGAGACCCAGTACTTC.

The sample holds one count of this clone. The CDR3 DNA is TGCGCCAGCAGCCCCATGGGGGGGTCAACAGATACGCAGTATTTT. This codes for CASSPMGGSTDTQYF. This chain links TRBV4-3 with TRBJ2-3; TRBD2 matches at 7 bases. Germline trimming cut 4 bases from V and 3 bases from J; bases unmatched to any gene: 7. This CDR3 is 15 amino acids long. Germline CDR1 is LGHNA and CDR2 is YSLEER.

The rearrangement joins TRBV6-1 to TRBJ1-6, with 7 bases matching TRBD1. The CDR3 covers 15 residues. With 1 base clipped from V and 7 bases from J, the junction kept 4 bases outside the gene matches. Germline V CDR1 and CDR2: MNHNS, SASEGT. The DNA for the CDR3 is TGTGCCAGCAGTGAAGACAGGGGCTTCAATTCACCCCTCCACTTT. Translation gives CASSEDRGFNSPLHF.

The chain uses TRBV7-2 and TRBJ1-6; D perhaps matches TRBD1 (6 bases). Between the trimmed V and J ends, which lost 1 base and 9 bases, there was a span of 13 bases. The CDR3 totals 15 residues. Germline CDR1 and CDR2: SGHTA and FQGNSA. The CDR3 bases are TGTGCCAGCAGCTTAGGCAGGGAAGGGGGTTCACCCCTCCACTTT. Protein sequence: CASSLGREGGSPLHF.

For the CDR3, the DNA is TGTGCCAGCATCGGGCAGGGAAGGACTGAAGCTTTCTTT. Protein product: CASIGQGRTEAFF. The chain carries TRBV27 and TRBJ1-1; possible D gene TRBD1, 5 bases. The CDR3 covers 13 residues. The ends were cut back, 7 bases at V and 5 bases at J, with 14 bases in the middle. Per the germline V gene, CDR1 is MNHEY and CDR2 is SMNVEV (reference sequence).

The CDR3: CASSQAASVITDTQYF. DNA of the CDR3: TGCGCCAGCAGCCAAGCGGCTAGCGTAATTACAGATACGCAGTATTTT. The V gene is TRBV4-3, the J gene TRBJ2-3; D may be TRBD2 (6 bases). This CDR3 region has 16 residues. The germline gives CDR1 LGHNA, CDR2 YSLEER. Trimming removed 1 base from V and 3 bases from J, with 14 bases in between.

This clone was counted a few times. This chain connects TRBV19 to TRBJ1-2, with a possible D match to TRBD1 (6 bases). The CDR3 contains 14 residues. The V and J ends lost 0 bases and 11 bases respectively, with 16 bases between them. CDR1 is LNHDA, CDR2 SQIVND, per germline (reference sequence). In DNA form, the CDR3 reads TGTGCCAGTAGTATAGAGAGGACAGCGGCCTCGTACACCTTC. As protein: CASSIERTAASYTF.

CDR3 in amino acids: CASGDTYGYTF. CDR3 sequence (DNA): TGTGCCAGCGGCGACACTTATGGCTACACCTTC. The chain employs TRBV27 and TRBJ1-2; no definite D call. Trimming took off 8 bases at V and 5 bases at J, with 9 bases between the two ends. CDR3 length: 11 amino acids. The germline V gene has CDR1 MNHEY and CDR2 SMNVEV (reference sequence).

The J gene is TRBJ1-2, the V gene TRBV30; TRBD1 matches 9 bases. The CDR3 has 15 residues. V was clipped by 4 bases and J by 5 bases; unmatched bases: 11. CDR1 and CDR2 (germline): GTSNPN, SVGIG (reference sequence). CDR3 amino acids: CAWTSSGTGLYGYTF. The CDR3, as DNA: TGTGCCTGGACCTCTTCCGGGACAGGGCTGTATGGCTACACCTTC.